This TCR beta chain was recorded in a study of blood T cell repertoires in COVID-19. Per the study methods: Reference gene primer amplification gave nucleated cell count estimates. This table comes from immunoSEQ multiplex PCR, and its TCRdb copy is limited to in-frame clones, with some not included. V and J calls plus clone size are reproduced from that table; the DNA served to infer D and trimming. The sample has tens of thousands of clones, 75% to 90% seen once. The receptor was derived from a man at least 80 years old with active or convalescent COVID-19. Material for sequencing was peripheral blood.

The CDR3 sequence is CASRDRERRGWEGGYTF. CDR3 nucleotide sequence: TGTGCCAGCAGGGACAGGGAAAGGAGAGGTTGGGAGGGTGGCTACACCTTC. This chain links TRBV27 with TRBJ1-2, with TRBD1 identical over 8 bases. With V trimmed by 6 bases and J by 7 bases, 19 bases remained unmatched. The CDR3 covers 17 residues. Germline CDR1 MNHEY, CDR2 SMNVEV (reference sequence).